This T cell receptor (beta chain) was sequenced during a study of T cells after yellow fever vaccination. Study-wide results and limits: Repertoires sorted by FACS could include abundant clonotypes that are contaminants from the bulk population. CD4 and CD8 compartments shared a small share of clonotypes. Clones from primary vaccination mostly reappeared after the booster (about 97% CD4, less than 90% CD8).

5'RACE template switching produced TCR cDNA carrying a universal primer site and UMIs. MiXCR, run by TCRdb on the 5' RACE reads, gives a single entry per CDR3 protein. The table shows 200,000 to 300,000 distinct CDR3 sequences, with approximately 13% occurring only once. On this clonotype: The antigen is unknown.

The CDR3 runs 13 residues. CDR1 is SGDLS, CDR2 YYNGEE, per germline. V was cut by 4 bases and J by 8 bases, with 13 bases left in between. J is TRBJ2-1 and V is TRBV9; D gene ambiguous. Sequences were derived from CD4+ T cells sorted from PBMCs, sampled 45 days after the yellow fever booster vaccination. This TCR came from a man younger than 45 who received the YFV17D yellow fever vaccine. The CDR3 sequence is CASSPSLRHEQFF. CDR3 coding DNA: TGTGCCAGCAGCCCTTCACTGAGGCATGAGCAGTTCTTC.